The T cell receptor (beta chain) under discussion was sequenced for a study of cytomegalovirus exposure and HLA in healthy donors. Points from the study as a whole: Later analysis indicated greater clonal expansion among HLA-associated TCR beta chains than among equally common other chains. According to a later analysis, donors in an Asian-associated ancestry cluster reportedly had fewer N-insertions than the roughly 640-donor mean.

Amplification used 60 Vbeta primers and 13 Jbeta primers. Generated by immunoSEQ multiplex PCR, the TCRdb table keeps only in-frame clones and is missing some. The data show 90,000 to 120,000 clones, approximately 80% seen once. Germline-derived CDR1 and CDR2 are SGHNT and YYREEE (reference sequence). The CDR3 runs to 17 residues. Trimming cost V 0 bases and J 6 bases, with 19 bases left between them. Notes on this clone: Its cognate antigen is unknown.

Sequencing input: PBMCs. J is TRBJ1-5 and V is TRBV5-4; D is unresolved. This sequence was found in a woman in her late teens or twenties in good health and CMV-seropositive. This CDR3 reads CASSLAAGQTDGQPQHF. The CDR3 nucleotides read TGTGCCAGCAGCTTGGCCGCGGGCCAAACTGATGGTCAGCCCCAGCATTTT.